Included here is one T cell receptor (beta chain) sequence, with context. This sample was included in a study of blood T cell repertoires in COVID-19. Study-wide background: Sites in the United States, Italy and Spain provided acute and convalescent COVID-19 samples. T cells, B-cell-depleted T cells, or PBMCs provided the cDNA or gDNA that served as material.

As processed by the authors: Amplified reference gene primers provided the basis for estimating nucleated cell counts. Some clones are missing from TCRdb's copy, which holds only in-frame ones; the method was immunoSEQ multiplex PCR. D and trimming were read from the DNA, whereas the V and J calls and clone size are those reported in that table. The data hold about 310,000 clones, with around 87% observed a single time. The trim removed 0 bases at V and 6 bases at J, leaving 7 bases unmatched. There are 15 residues in the CDR3. Germline V gene data show CDR1 as SGHTA and CDR2 as FQGNSA. The V gene is TRBV7-2, the J gene TRBJ1-1; TRBD1 matches at 7 bases. Sequencing was carried out using peripheral blood. The TCR comes from a man in his fifties with active or convalescent COVID-19. In DNA form, the CDR3 reads TGTGCCAGCAGCTTAGCGAGGACAGGTTGGCCTGAAGCTTTCTTT. Protein product: CASSLARTGWPEAFF.